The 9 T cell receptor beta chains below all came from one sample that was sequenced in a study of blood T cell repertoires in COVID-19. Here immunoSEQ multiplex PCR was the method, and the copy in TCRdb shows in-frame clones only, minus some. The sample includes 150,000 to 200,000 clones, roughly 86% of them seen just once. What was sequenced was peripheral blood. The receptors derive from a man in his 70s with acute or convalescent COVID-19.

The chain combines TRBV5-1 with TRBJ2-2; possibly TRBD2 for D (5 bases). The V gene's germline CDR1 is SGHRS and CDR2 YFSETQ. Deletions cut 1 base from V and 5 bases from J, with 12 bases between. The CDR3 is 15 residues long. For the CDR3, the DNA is TGCGCCAGCAGCTTGATAGAGGGCGGGACCGGGGAGCTGTTTTTT. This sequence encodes CASSLIEGGTGELFF.

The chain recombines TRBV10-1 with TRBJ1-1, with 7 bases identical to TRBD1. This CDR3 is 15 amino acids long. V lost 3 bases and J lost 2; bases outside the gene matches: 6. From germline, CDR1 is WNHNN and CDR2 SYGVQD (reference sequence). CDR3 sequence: CASSDRTGGNTEAFF. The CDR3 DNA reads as TGCGCCAGCAGTGACCGGACAGGAGGAAACACTGAAGCTTTCTTT.

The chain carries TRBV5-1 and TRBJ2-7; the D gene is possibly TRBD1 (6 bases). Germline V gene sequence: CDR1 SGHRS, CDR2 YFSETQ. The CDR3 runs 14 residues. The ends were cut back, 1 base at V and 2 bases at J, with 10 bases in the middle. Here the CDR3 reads CASSLSRGTYEQYF. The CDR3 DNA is TGCGCCAGCAGCTTGAGCAGGGGAACCTACGAGCAGTACTTC.

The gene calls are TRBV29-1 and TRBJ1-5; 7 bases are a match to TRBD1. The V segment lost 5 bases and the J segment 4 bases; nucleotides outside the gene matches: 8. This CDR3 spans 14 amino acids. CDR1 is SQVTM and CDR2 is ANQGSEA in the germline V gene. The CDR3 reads CSVRAGGNNQPQHF. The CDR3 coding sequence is TGCAGCGTTCGGGCAGGGGGAAATAATCAGCCCCAGCATTTT. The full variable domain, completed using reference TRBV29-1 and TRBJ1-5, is SAVISQKPSRDICQRGTSLTIQCQVDSQVTMMFWYRQQPGQSLTLIATANQGSEATYESGFVIDKFPISRPNLTFSTLTVSNMSPEDSSIYLCSVRAGGNNQPQHFGDGTRLSIL.

The CDR3 sequence is CASRPGGGTVNEKLFF. CDR3 coding DNA: TGTGCCAGCAGACCAGGGGGTGGGACGGTAAATGAAAAACTGTTTTTT. The rearrangement uses TRBV11-2 and TRBJ1-4; TRBD1 matches at 7 bases. J lost 5 bases, V lost 6 bases, and 12 bases had no gene match. Germline V CDR1 and CDR2: SGHAT, FQNNGV. The length of the CDR3 is 16 residues.

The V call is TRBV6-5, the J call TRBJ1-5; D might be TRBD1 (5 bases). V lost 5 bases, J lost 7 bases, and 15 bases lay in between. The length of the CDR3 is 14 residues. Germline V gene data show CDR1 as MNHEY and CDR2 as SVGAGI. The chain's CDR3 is CASSTGVQGQPQHF. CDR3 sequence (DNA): TGTGCCAGCAGTACTGGGGTTCAGGGACAGCCCCAGCATTTT.

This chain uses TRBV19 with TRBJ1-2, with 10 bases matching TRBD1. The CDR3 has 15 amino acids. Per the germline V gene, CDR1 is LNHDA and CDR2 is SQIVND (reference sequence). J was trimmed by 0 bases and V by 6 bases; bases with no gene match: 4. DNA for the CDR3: TGTGCCAGTAGCCGTGGGACAGGGGCTAACTATGGCTACACCTTC. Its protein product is CASSRGTGANYGYTF.

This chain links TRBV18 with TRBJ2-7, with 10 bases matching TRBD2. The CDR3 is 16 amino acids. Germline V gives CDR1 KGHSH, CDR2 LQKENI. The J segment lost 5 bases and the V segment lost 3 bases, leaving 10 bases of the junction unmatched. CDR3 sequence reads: CASSPRQLAGADEQYF. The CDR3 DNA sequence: TGTGCCAGCTCACCGAGACAGCTAGCGGGAGCCGACGAGCAGTACTTC.

Here the CDR3 reads CASSLTSPGDTGELFF. The DNA for the CDR3 is TGTGCCAGCTCGCTAACCAGCCCGGGAGACACCGGGGAGCTGTTTTTT. The chain combines TRBV18 with TRBJ2-2, with D perhaps matching TRBD2 (6 bases). The V end was cut by 6 bases, the J end by 3 bases, with 17 bases between. Germline values: CDR1 KGHSH, CDR2 LQKENI. This CDR3 comprises 16 residues.